This entry describes one T cell receptor beta chain. The record originates from a study of OX40 agonist ivuxolimab in advanced cancers. The CDR3 contains 16 residues. V gave up 4 bases and J gave up 2 bases, with 15 bases separating them. Germline loops: CDR1 MNHEY, CDR2 SVGAGI. TCRdb's table, derived via immunoSEQ multiplex PCR, lists solely in-frame clones and lacks some. The top ten clones hold 0.79% of a sample with roughly 97,000 clones, approximately 90% of them seen once. The source was CD4+ or CD8+ T cells sorted from blood, collected in a trial of the OX40 agonist ivuxolimab. The origin of this receptor is an adult with an advanced solid tumor such as melanoma, head and neck, liver or kidney cancer. The V gene is TRBV6-5, the J gene TRBJ2-4; D gene uncertain. CDR3: CASSSPFGPTKNIQYF. The DNA for the CDR3 is TGTGCCAGCAGTTCCCCGTTCGGACCGACCAAAAACATTCAGTACTTC.